Included here is one TCR beta chain sequence, with context. The data stem from a study of identical twins. V was trimmed by 0 bases and J by 7 bases, leaving 8 bases between them. CDR3 length: 13 residues. CDR1 is LGHDT and CDR2 is YNNKEL in the germline V gene (reference sequence). In TCRdb, the 5' RACE reads were re-called with MiXCR into one record per CDR3 protein. The sample holds 400,000 to 550,000 distinct CDR3 sequences; 20% to 25% are singletons and the top ten take about 2.9%. The data were also submitted as part of a second study, on T cells expressing NK-cell markers.

The TCR comes from a woman aged 18-35 years in good health. This chain links TRBV3-1 with TRBJ2-3; D possibly corresponds to TRBD2 (5 bases). Sequenced input: CD4+ T cells sorted from blood. CDR3 bases: TGTGCCAGCAGCCAAGATGAGGGAAATACGCAGTATTTT. This gives the protein CASSQDEGNTQYF.